Below, 20 T cell receptor beta chains from the same sample are listed, as sequenced in a study of T cell responses to AZD1222 COVID-19 vaccine. TCRdb's copy holds only in-frame clones and misses some; the assay was immunoSEQ multiplex PCR. The sample shows 150,000 or so clones, roughly 92% of them seen only once. Here the sequenced sample was peripheral blood, taken on day 0 of AZD1222 vaccination. The receptors here all came from an adult in good health.

This chain links TRBV18 with TRBJ2-1; the D gene is possibly TRBD2 (7 bases). The germline V gene encodes CDR1 KGHSH and CDR2 LQKENI. CDR3 size: 15 residues. With 4 bases removed from V and 5 bases from J, the gap between germline ends came to 15 bases. CDR3 loop: CASSQMGGPDNEQFF. The CDR3, as DNA: TGTGCCAGCTCACAAATGGGGGGGCCAGACAATGAGCAGTTCTTC. Full variable domain (outside the CDR3, taken from reference TRBV18 and TRBJ2-1): NAGVMQNPRHLVRRRGQEARLRCSPMKGHSHVYWYRQLPEEGLKFMVYLQKENIIDESGMPKERFSAEFPKEGPSILRIQQVVRGDSAAYFCASSQMGGPDNEQFFGPGTRLTVL.

The V call is TRBV18, the J call TRBJ2-7, with TRBD2 matching 10 bases. Germline-derived CDR1 and CDR2 are KGHSH and LQKENI. The CDR3 covers 16 residues. Trimming removed 6 bases from V and 6 bases from J; junction bases left unmatched: 14. CDR3 sequence: CASSRRLAGVGGEQYF. CDR3 DNA sequence: TGTGCCAGCTCGAGAAGGCTAGCGGGAGTAGGAGGCGAGCAGTACTTC.

The chain combines TRBV3-1 (or the pseudogene TRBV3-2) with TRBJ2-2, with 15 bases matching TRBD2. The CDR3 contains 17 residues. The germline V gene has CDR1 LGHDT and CDR2 YNNKEL (reference sequence). Trimming took 6 bases from V and 3 from J; bases not matched to a gene: 5. The CDR3 loop is CASSRTSGGAYTGELFF. DNA of the CDR3: TGTGCCAGCAGTAGGACTAGCGGGGGGGCCTACACCGGGGAGCTGTTTTTT.

This clone was seen only once. The chain uses TRBV11-1 and TRBJ1-1, with D uncertain. Germline V lookup: CDR1 SGHAT, CDR2 FQDESV (reference sequence). The V end lost 2 bases, the J end lost 3 bases, and 7 bases lay between the germline ends. This CDR3 has 13 residues. The CDR3 bases are TGTGCCAGCAGCTTAACGGGGTACACTGAAGCTTTCTTT. Amino acid sequence: CASSLTGYTEAFF. The variable domain in full, completed from reference TRBV11-1 and TRBJ1-1, reads EAEVAQSPRYKITEKSQAVAFWCDPISGHATLYWYRQILGQGPELLVQFQDESVVDDSQLPKDRFSAERLKGVDSTLKIQPAELGDSAMYLCASSLTGYTEAFFGQGTRLTVV.

The chain employs TRBV28 and TRBJ1-5, with D possibly matching TRBD1 (6 bases). The CDR3 spans 13 residues. Germline lookup yields CDR1 MDHEN and CDR2 SYDVKM. V lost 3 bases and J 8 bases, leaving 11 bases between the germline ends. The CDR3 DNA follows: TGTGCCAGCAGTTTCGGGGGCTTGGAGCCCCAGCATTTT. Translating gives CASSFGGLEPQHF. Variable domain in full (rest from reference TRBV28 and TRBJ1-5): DVKVTQSSRYLVKRTGEKVFLECVQDMDHENMFWYRQDPGLGLRLIYFSYDVKMKEKGDIPEGYSVSREKKERFSLILESASTNQTSMYLCASSFGGLEPQHFGDGTRLSIL.

The gene calls are TRBV28 and TRBJ1-5; D not certain. Trimming stripped 3 bases from V and 4 bases from J, with 10 bases between. The germline V gene encodes CDR1 MDHEN and CDR2 SYDVKM. The CDR3 spans 14 residues. The CDR3: CASSLEGRNQPQHF. The CDR3 nucleotides read TGTGCCAGCAGTTTGGAGGGTCGAAATCAGCCCCAGCATTTT.

The chain carries TRBV18 and TRBJ2-7; 9 positions agree with TRBD1. V trimming: 6 bases; J trimming: 0 bases; junction bases outside the gene matches: 6. The germline V gene encodes CDR1 KGHSH and CDR2 LQKENI. CDR3 size: 15 residues. The DNA for the CDR3 is TGTGCCAGCTCTCCCGGGACAGGGAGCTCCTACGAGCAGTACTTC. Protein sequence: CASSPGTGSSYEQYF. Full variable domain (missing parts from reference TRBV18 and TRBJ2-7): NAGVMQNPRHLVRRRGQEARLRCSPMKGHSHVYWYRQLPEEGLKFMVYLQKENIIDESGMPKERFSAEFPKEGPSILRIQQVVRGDSAAYFCASSPGTGSSYEQYFGPGTRLTVT.

The chain carries TRBV29-1 and TRBJ2-1; D assignment may be TRBD1 or TRBD2 (6 bases each). Per the germline V gene, CDR1 is SQVTM and CDR2 is ANQGSEA. V was pared by 7 bases and J by 3 bases, with 19 bases between. This CDR3 is built from 15 residues. The CDR3 bases are TGCAGCGCCGGGGGCAGGCTAGCACTCTACAATGAGCAGTTCTTC. Translating it yields CSAGGRLALYNEQFF.

This clone has a single count. The CDR3: CASSYVQGAEAFF. CDR3 DNA sequence: TGTGCCAGCAGTTACGTTCAGGGGGCAGAGGCTTTCTTT. The chain uses TRBV6-5 and TRBJ1-1; 8 bases agree with TRBD1. This CDR3 region has 13 residues. The junction had 7 bases not matched to a gene; V was cut back by 2 bases and J by 11 bases. Germline lookup yields CDR1 MNHEY and CDR2 SVGAGI.

The genes are TRBV5-1 and TRBJ2-7, with 7 bases lining up with TRBD1. Trimming at V came to 3 bases and at J to 2 bases, leaving 11 bases not matched to a gene. Germline V CDR1 and CDR2: SGHRS, YFSETQ. This CDR3 spans 16 amino acids. The CDR3 protein is CASSSRGVDRAYEQYF. CDR3 nucleotides: TGCGCCAGCAGCTCCCGTGGGGTCGACAGGGCCTACGAGCAGTACTTC.

The V call is TRBV2, the J call TRBJ2-7, with D tentatively TRBD1 (6 bases). V lost 6 bases and J 6 bases, leaving 21 bases between the germline ends. The germline CDR1 and CDR2 sequences are SNHLY and FYNNEI. The CDR3 loop spans 15 amino acids. DNA of the CDR3: TGTGCCAGCAGAAACAGGGATCCCTCATGGCGCGAGCAGTACTTC. Translated, it gives CASRNRDPSWREQYF.

The V gene is TRBV19, the J gene TRBJ1-1, with TRBD1 identical over 9 bases. V lost 5 bases, J lost 2 bases, and 6 bases stayed unmatched. This CDR3 has 15 amino acids. CDR1 is LNHDA, CDR2 SQIVND, per germline (reference sequence). In nucleotides, the CDR3 is TGTGCCAGTAGTCCCCGGACAGGGGCAAACACTGAAGCTTTCTTT. It is translated as CASSPRTGANTEAFF. Filled out from reference TRBV19 and TRBJ1-1, the complete variable domain reads DGGITQSPKYLFRKEGQNVTLSCEQNLNHDAMYWYRQDPGQGLRLIYYSQIVNDFQKGDIAEGYSVSREKKESFPLTVTSAQKNPTAFYLCASSPRTGANTEAFFGQGTRLTVV.

This sequence joins TRBV18 and TRBJ1-3; 9 nucleotides match TRBD1. This CDR3 comprises 16 residues. Looked up from germline, CDR1 is KGHSH and CDR2 is LQKENI. V shed 3 bases and J 5 bases; nucleotides not matched to a gene: 8. Here the CDR3 DNA reads TGTGCCAGCTCACCTACCGGGACAGGGTCCAGAAACACCATATATTTT. Translated: CASSPTGTGSRNTIYF.

This clone was observed a few times. The chain employs TRBV29-1 and TRBJ2-7; 9 bases map to TRBD1. CDR1 SQVTM and CDR2 ANQGSEA come from the germline V gene. The CDR3 runs to 12 residues. With 7 bases clipped from V and 1 base from J, the junction kept 2 bases outside the gene matches. The CDR3 nucleotides read TGCAGCGCTGGACAGGGGTCCTACGAGCAGTACTTC. Protein sequence: CSAGQGSYEQYF.

The chain uses TRBV7-8 and TRBJ2-1; the D gene could be TRBD1 or TRBD2 (5 bases each). Per the germline V gene, CDR1 is SGHVS and CDR2 is FQNEAQ. V lost 5 bases, J lost 0 bases, and 20 bases lay in between. CDR3 length: 18 residues. The CDR3 DNA reads as TGTGCCAGCAGCCCGGGACGTGGGTACGTCGTCTCCTACAATGAGCAGTTCTTC. This encodes CASSPGRGYVVSYNEQFF. Using reference TRBV7-8 and TRBJ2-1 for the parts outside the CDR3, the full variable domain is GAGVSQSPRYKVAKRGQDVALRCDPISGHVSLFWYQQALGQGPEFLTYFQNEAQLDKSGLPSDRFFAERPEGSVSTLKIQRTQQEDSAVYLCASSPGRGYVVSYNEQFFGPGTRLTVL.

V is TRBV7-2 and J is TRBJ2-7, with a tentative D call TRBD2 (6 bases). V lost 1 base, J lost 0 bases, and 10 bases lay in between. CDR3 size: 15 residues. Germline lookup yields CDR1 SGHTA and CDR2 FQGNSA. CDR3 nucleotide sequence: TGTGCCAGCAGCTTAGGCGGGATACTCTCCTACGAGCAGTACTTC. Translating gives CASSLGGILSYEQYF.

The V call is TRBV19, the J call TRBJ1-1; D may be TRBD1 (5 bases). The CDR3 is 14 amino acids. Germline CDR1 is LNHDA and CDR2 is SQIVND (reference sequence). V lost 7 bases to trimming and J lost 1 base, with 13 bases between them. The chain's CDR3 is CASTNQGRNTEAFF. DNA for the CDR3: TGTGCCAGTACTAATCAGGGAAGGAACACTGAAGCTTTCTTT.

The V call is TRBV27, the J call TRBJ2-1, with D perhaps TRBD2 (5 bases). Per the germline V gene, CDR1 is MNHEY and CDR2 is SMNVEV (reference sequence). V shed 8 bases and J shed 8 bases, with 22 bases lying between them. The CDR3 loop spans 15 amino acids. The CDR3 protein is CASSPGPSWSYEQFF. CDR3 nucleotides: TGTGCCAGCTCCCCCGGGCCTAGCTGGAGTTATGAGCAGTTCTTC.

This rearrangement joins TRBV7-8 to TRBJ2-7, with D perhaps TRBD1 (5 bases). Trimming took off 5 bases at V and 5 bases at J, with 13 bases between the two ends. Germline V gene lookup returns CDR1 SGHVS and CDR2 FQNEAQ. The CDR3 has 13 residues. The CDR3 DNA follows: TGTGCCAGCAGCCTTGCGATCAGGGACGAGCAGTACTTC. Translation: CASSLAIRDEQYF.

The genes are TRBV5-8 and TRBJ1-4, with D tentatively TRBD1 (6 bases). CDR3 size: 15 residues. Germline V gene sequence: CDR1 SGHTS, CDR2 YDEGEE. V lost 4 bases, J lost 7 bases, and 17 bases lay in between. CDR3 sequence: CASSTVNRAGEKLFF. The CDR3 DNA is TGTGCCAGCAGCACAGTGAACAGGGCCGGTGAAAAACTGTTTTTT. Full variable domain (rest looked up from reference TRBV5-8 and TRBJ1-4): EAGVTQSPTHLIKTRGQQATLRCSPISGHTSVYWYQQALGLGLQFLLWYDEGEERNRGNFPPRFSGRQFPNYSSELNVNALELEDSALYLCASSTVNRAGEKLFFGSGTQLSVL.